Shown below are 27 T cell receptor beta chains from a single sample sequenced in a study of CD8+ T cells in alopecia areata. Sample treatment: oral pan-JAK inhibitor, 5-10 mg twice daily. RNA extraction and reverse transcription yielded cDNA as sequencing template. TCRdb's copy holds only in-frame clones and misses some; the assay was immunoSEQ multiplex PCR. The table lists roughly 46,000 clones, roughly 65% of them singletons, with under 25% in the top ten. The input for sequencing was CD8+ T cells sorted from blood, taken at week 4, from a patient treated with tofacitinib. The receptors shown here come from a human donor with alopecia areata.

The J gene is TRBJ2-5, the V gene TRBV10-2; 12 bases match TRBD2. The CDR3 loop spans 16 amino acids. Trimming removed 4 bases from V and 5 bases from J; junction bases left unmatched: 8. Germline values: CDR1 WSHSY, CDR2 SAAADI. CDR3 protein: CASSVTRTSGDETQYF. CDR3 coding DNA: TGCGCCAGCAGTGTGACACGGACTAGCGGGGACGAGACCCAGTACTTC.

The chain couples TRBV29-1 to TRBJ2-2; no definite D call. Germline CDR1 reads SQVTM; CDR2 reads ANQGSEA. The CDR3 loop spans 13 amino acids. V lost 3 bases, J lost 6 bases, and 11 bases lay in between. This chain's CDR3 is CSVDTDRPGELFF. The CDR3 DNA reads as TGCAGCGTTGACACAGATAGGCCCGGGGAGCTGTTTTTT.

The J gene is TRBJ1-5, the V gene TRBV15, with a weak D call TRBD1 (5 bases). Germline CDR1 reads LNHNV; CDR2 reads YYDKDF (reference sequence). V was cut by 5 bases and J by 2 bases, with 16 bases left in between. CDR3 length: 16 amino acids. CDR3 protein: CATSGTGGKGNQPQHF. CDR3 coding DNA: TGTGCCACCAGCGGCACCGGGGGTAAGGGCAATCAGCCCCAGCATTTT. The full variable domain, its missing parts supplied by reference TRBV15 and TRBJ1-5, is DAMVIQNPRYQVTQFGKPVTLSCSQTLNHNVMYWYQQKSSQAPKLLFHYYDKDFNNEADTPDNFQSRRPNTSFCFLDIRSPGLGDTAMYLCATSGTGGKGNQPQHFGDGTRLSIL.

The chain links TRBV4-1 to TRBJ1-6; TRBD1 might be the D (6 bases). The CDR3 runs to 15 residues. V was shortened by 3 bases and J by 8 bases, with 14 bases between the two germline ends. Germline-derived CDR1 and CDR2 are MGHRA and YSYEKL. CDR3 residues: CASSQQGHSDSPLHF. The CDR3 coding sequence is TGCGCCAGCAGCCAGCAGGGACATTCGGATTCACCCCTCCACTTT.

This rearrangement joins TRBV27 to TRBJ2-1; D ambiguous. CDR3 length: 11 amino acids. V lost 3 bases, J lost 6 bases, and 3 bases lay in between. Germline V lookup: CDR1 MNHEY, CDR2 SMNVEV (reference sequence). The CDR3 protein is CASSFSNEQFF. The CDR3 DNA reads TGTGCCAGCAGTTTCAGCAATGAGCAGTTCTTC.

This clone was counted only a few times. V and J are TRBV29-1 and TRBJ2-7; no clear D. V lost 6 bases and J lost 2, with 8 bases in between. Germline V gene data show CDR1 as SQVTM and CDR2 as ANQGSEA. The CDR3 covers 11 residues. CDR3 nucleotide sequence: TGCAGCGTAGGGCCAACCTACGAGCAGTACTTC. This encodes CSVGPTYEQYF.

V and J are TRBV2 and TRBJ1-6, with TRBD1 matching 10 bases. Germline V gene sequence: CDR1 SNHLY, CDR2 FYNNEI. This CDR3 is 16 amino acids long. The J segment lost 4 bases and the V segment lost 7 bases, leaving 7 bases of the junction unmatched. The CDR3 DNA follows: TGTGCCAGCACCTCCGGACAGGGGGTTTATAATTCACCCCTCCACTTT. Amino acids: CASTSGQGVYNSPLHF.

The rearrangement uses TRBV4-3 and TRBJ1-5; no clear D gene. The CDR3 consists of 17 residues. The germline V and J ends were trimmed by 0 bases and 3 bases, with 15 bases remaining between them. Germline V gene sequence: CDR1 LGHNA, CDR2 YSLEER. The DNA for the CDR3 is TGCGCCAGCAGCCAAGAGCGAGGGCTGGTTCACAATCAGCCCCAGCATTTT. Its translation: CASSQERGLVHNQPQHF.

The rearrangement joins TRBV4-3 to TRBJ1-2; 8 bases line up with TRBD1. The germline V gene has CDR1 LGHNA and CDR2 YSLEER. The CDR3 runs to 14 residues. J was trimmed by 7 bases and V by 4 bases; bases with no gene match: 8. CDR3 amino acids: CASSPDRGRGGYTF. The DNA of the CDR3 is TGCGCCAGCAGCCCCGACAGGGGCAGGGGTGGCTACACCTTC.

The rearrangement uses TRBV6-1 and TRBJ1-2; D is possibly TRBD1 (6 bases). The CDR3 covers 11 residues. Trimming stripped 5 bases from V and 10 bases from J, with 11 bases between. Germline values: CDR1 MNHNS, CDR2 SASEGT. The CDR3 loop reads CASSYRADYTF. The CDR3 bases are TGTGCCAGCAGTTACAGGGCGGACTACACCTTC.

This clone was detected only a few times. The rearrangement links TRBV29-1 to TRBJ2-6, with no clear D. The CDR3 has 16 amino acids. Germline V CDR1 and CDR2: SQVTM, ANQGSEA. V gave up 4 bases and J gave up 0 bases, with 13 bases separating them. The CDR3 loop is CSVAVSPDSGANVLTF. The CDR3 nucleotides are TGCAGCGTTGCTGTCAGCCCAGACTCTGGGGCCAACGTCCTGACTTTC.

There are a few counts of this clone. The chain combines TRBV29-1 with TRBJ2-5; D gene ambiguous. The V end was cut by 2 bases, the J end by 4 bases, with 8 bases between. The CDR3 runs 12 residues. Germline lookup yields CDR1 SQVTM and CDR2 ANQGSEA. CDR3 in DNA: TGCAGCGTTGAAAAAGGGCCAGAGACCCAGTACTTC. Residues: CSVEKGPETQYF.

This clone was counted only a few times. The chain uses TRBV19 and TRBJ1-1, with D unresolved. CDR1 and CDR2 from the germline V gene are LNHDA and SQIVND (reference sequence). V shed 6 bases and J shed 5 bases, with 7 bases lying between them. The CDR3 spans 11 residues. This CDR3 reads CASRKSTEAFF. The CDR3 DNA follows: TGTGCCAGTAGAAAATCGACTGAAGCTTTCTTT.

The rearrangement uses TRBV29-1 and TRBJ1-1, with TRBD1 identical over 12 bases. The CDR3 is made up of 15 amino acids. Germline V lookup: CDR1 SQVTM, CDR2 ANQGSEA. V gave up 7 bases and J gave up 8 bases; unmatched junction bases: 14. The CDR3 spells CSASGTGGQMVEAFF. The CDR3 DNA reads TGCAGCGCCTCCGGGACAGGGGGCCAAATGGTGGAAGCTTTCTTT.

The chain carries TRBV13 and TRBJ2-1, with D maybe TRBD2 (6 bases). V lost 0 bases and J lost 9, with 15 bases in between. The CDR3 has 15 amino acids. CDR1 and CDR2 (germline): PRHDT, FYEKMQ (reference sequence). This chain's CDR3 is CASSLGLGGLGEQFF. The CDR3 DNA sequence: TGTGCCAGCAGCTTAGGTCTCGGGGGACTGGGTGAGCAGTTCTTC.

This clone appeared a single time. The chain links TRBV29-1 to TRBJ2-7; D call uncertain. Germline loops: CDR1 SQVTM, CDR2 ANQGSEA. Trimming took 1 base from V and 0 from J, leaving 13 bases between them. The CDR3 is made up of 15 amino acids. CDR3 sequence: CSVEGAQPHSYEQYF. Written as DNA, the CDR3 is TGCAGCGTTGAAGGGGCCCAACCGCACTCCTACGAGCAGTACTTC.

This chain links TRBV25-1 with TRBJ2-7; D unresolved. This CDR3 comprises 11 residues. Germline loops: CDR1 MGHDK, CDR2 SYGVNS. Trimming cost V 5 bases and J 1 base, with 3 bases left between them. The CDR3 loop reads CASSKSYEQYF. The CDR3 nucleotides read TGTGCCAGCAGTAAGTCCTACGAGCAGTACTTC.

V usage is TRBV5-6 and J usage is TRBJ2-7; 12 nucleotides align to TRBD2. V lost 3 bases and J lost 1; bases outside the gene matches: 2. The germline CDR1 and CDR2 sequences are SGHDT and YYEEEE. This CDR3 contains 15 residues. The CDR3 loop is CASSSGTSGSYEQYF. The CDR3 DNA reads TGTGCCAGCAGCTCCGGGACTAGCGGGTCCTACGAGCAGTACTTC.

CDR3 protein: CASGGVNQPQHF. As DNA, the CDR3 is TGTGCCAGCGGCGGAGTCAATCAGCCCCAGCATTTT. The gene calls are TRBV6-6 and TRBJ1-5; D not certain. From germline, CDR1 is MNHNY and CDR2 SVGAGI (reference sequence). The CDR3 extends over 12 amino acids. V was trimmed by 8 bases and J by 3 bases, leaving 8 bases between them.

The chain joins TRBV30 to TRBJ1-1; D ambiguous. The CDR3 sequence is 15 residues long. With 2 bases removed from V and 5 bases from J, the gap between germline ends came to 18 bases. The germline V gene has CDR1 GTSNPN and CDR2 SVGIG (reference sequence). The CDR3: CAWSPPARRITEAFF. As DNA, the CDR3 is TGTGCCTGGAGTCCCCCGGCGAGGCGGATTACTGAAGCTTTCTTT.

A few counts support this clone. This chain connects TRBV4-3 to TRBJ2-7; D may be TRBD2 (5 bases). Germline V gene data show CDR1 as LGHNA and CDR2 as YSLEER. This CDR3 is built from 13 residues. V lost 1 base, J lost 3 bases, and 7 bases lay in between. CDR3 in DNA: TGCGCCAGCAGCCAAGTTCGGGACTACGAGCAGTACTTC. It is translated as CASSQVRDYEQYF.

The DNA for the CDR3 is TGCAGCGGACAGGGGGCGAATGGCTACACCTTC. It specifies CSGQGANGYTF. This rearrangement joins TRBV29-1 to TRBJ1-2; 10 bases map to TRBD1. The CDR3 runs to 11 residues. The V segment lost 7 bases and the J segment 6 bases; nucleotides outside the gene matches: 2. In germline, CDR1 is SQVTM, CDR2 ANQGSEA.

The rearrangement uses TRBV11-1 and TRBJ2-1; no firm D call. Trimming shortened V by 10 bases and J by 2 bases, and 12 bases separated the two germline ends. Germline V gene sequence: CDR1 SGHAT, CDR2 FQDESV (reference sequence). This CDR3 has 13 residues. The CDR3 nucleotides read TGTGCCACGGGTCAGGCGGCCTACAATGAGCAGTTCTTC. Translation: CATGQAAYNEQFF.

V and J are TRBV5-6 and TRBJ1-2, with TRBD1 matching over 9 bases. Looked up from germline, CDR1 is SGHDT and CDR2 is YYEEEE. The J segment lost 1 base and the V segment lost 3 bases, leaving 4 bases of the junction unmatched. The CDR3 is made up of 15 amino acids. The DNA of the CDR3 is TGTGCCAGCAGCTGGGGGACAGGGATTAACTATGGCTACACCTTC. Translation gives CASSWGTGINYGYTF.

This clone was found a few times. The chain carries TRBV4-3 and TRBJ2-1; the D gene is possibly TRBD1 (6 bases). The CDR3 consists of 20 residues. V was shortened by 0 bases and J by 3 bases, with 24 bases between the two germline ends. Germline-derived CDR1 and CDR2 are LGHNA and YSLEER. This CDR3 reads CASSQDLPSTGRGSYNEQFF. CDR3 nucleotides: TGCGCCAGCAGCCAAGATCTACCGTCTACAGGGAGAGGGAGCTACAATGAGCAGTTCTTC.

The J gene is TRBJ2-7, the V gene TRBV9; 7 nucleotides match TRBD1. This CDR3 has 16 amino acids. The germline CDR1 and CDR2 sequences are SGDLS and YYNGEE. V shed 0 bases, J shed 4 bases, and the junction held 10 bases outside the gene matches. The CDR3 reads CASSVDGQAKRYEQYF. The CDR3 coding sequence is TGTGCCAGCAGCGTAGACGGACAGGCGAAGAGGTACGAGCAGTACTTC. Combining the CDR3 with reference TRBV9 and TRBJ2-7 gives the whole variable domain DSGVTQTPKHLITATGQRVTLRCSPRSGDLSVYWYQQSLDQGLQFLIQYYNGEERAKGNILERFSAQQFPDLHSELNLSSLELGDSALYFCASSVDGQAKRYEQYFGPGTRLTVT.

The V gene is TRBV4-3, the J gene TRBJ1-2, with D maybe TRBD1 (5 bases). The V gene's germline CDR1 is LGHNA and CDR2 YSLEER. The V gene lost 0 bases and the J gene lost 6 bases, with 14 bases spanning the gap. This CDR3 is 15 amino acids long. The CDR3 coding sequence is TGCGCCAGCAGCCAAGATAGGCAGGGAGTGGATGGCTACACCTTC. It yields the protein CASSQDRQGVDGYTF.